Following are 30 T cell receptor beta chains from one sample sequenced in a study of CD8+ T cells in alopecia areata. Sequencing used cDNA as its template, made by extracting RNA and reverse transcribing it. TCRdb keeps only in-frame clones here, not all; method: immunoSEQ multiplex PCR. In the table there are 95,000 to 110,000 clones, about four fifths of which are singletons. Treatment described: oral pan-JAK inhibitor, 5-10 mg twice daily. Sample: CD8+ T cells sorted from blood, taken at week 24, from a patient treated with tofacitinib. The origin of the receptors is a human donor with alopecia areata.

J is TRBJ2-2 and V is TRBV27; D is unresolved. The CDR3 runs to 14 residues. V was trimmed by 8 bases and J by 0 bases, leaving 10 bases between them. Looked up from germline, CDR1 is MNHEY and CDR2 is SMNVEV (reference sequence). The CDR3 DNA follows: TGTGCCAGCGCCTGGGCCGCGAACACCGGGGAGCTGTTTTTT. It translates to CASAWAANTGELFF.

V is TRBV11-2 and J is TRBJ2-2, with 8 bases that match TRBD1. Germline loops: CDR1 SGHAT, CDR2 FQNNGV. Unmatched junction bases numbered 9, after V lost 0 bases and J lost 6 bases. The CDR3 is made up of 17 amino acids. The CDR3: CASSLEAGGESAGELFF. DNA of the CDR3: TGTGCCAGCAGCTTAGAGGCAGGGGGCGAATCGGCCGGGGAGCTGTTTTTT.

This chain uses TRBV2 with TRBJ2-1; 7 nucleotides align to TRBD1. Germline assignment: CDR1 SNHLY and CDR2 FYNNEI. J lost 3 bases, V lost 6 bases, and 8 bases had no gene match. The CDR3 is made up of 15 amino acids. The CDR3 bases are TGTGCCAGCAGGGAATCCGGGACAGTCTACAATGAGCAGTTCTTC. Translated, it gives CASRESGTVYNEQFF.

The genes are TRBV5-5 and TRBJ2-7; the D gene could be TRBD1 or TRBD2 (5 bases each). V lost 3 bases, J lost 7 bases, and 17 bases lay in between. The CDR3 extends over 14 amino acids. Germline assignment: CDR1 SGHKS and CDR2 YYEKEE (reference sequence). CDR3 region: CASSYTGAWGEQYF. CDR3 DNA sequence: TGTGCCAGCAGCTACACCGGGGCCTGGGGAGAGCAGTACTTC.

The chain combines TRBV2 with TRBJ1-5, with D unresolved. Germline CDR1 SNHLY, CDR2 FYNNEI. The CDR3 runs to 15 residues. V shed 5 bases and J shed 7 bases, with 18 bases lying between them. The DNA for the CDR3 is TGTGCCAGCAGTAGTTCGGTTAGTAGATACCAGCCCCAGCATTTT. Translated: CASSSSVSRYQPQHF.

The rearrangement joins TRBV4-3 to TRBJ1-1; maybe TRBD1 (5 bases). Germline CDR1 and CDR2: LGHNA and YSLEER. Trimming left V 0 bases short and J 4 bases short, with 12 bases between. The CDR3 is 15 amino acids. CDR3 region: CASSQDGGKATEAFF. In nucleotides, the CDR3 is TGCGCCAGCAGCCAAGATGGGGGTAAGGCCACTGAAGCTTTCTTT.

The rearrangement joins TRBV5-6 to TRBJ1-6, with D uncertain. Trimming left V 4 bases short and J 8 bases short, with 13 bases between. The germline gives CDR1 SGHDT, CDR2 YYEEEE. The CDR3 totals 14 residues. The CDR3 DNA reads TGTGCCAGCAGCGCGGACGGTGGATATTCACCCCTCCACTTT. Residues: CASSADGGYSPLHF.

The chain couples TRBV27 to TRBJ2-7; 10 bases line up with TRBD1. Germline assignment: CDR1 MNHEY and CDR2 SMNVEV (reference sequence). Trimming removed 3 bases from V and 6 bases from J; junction bases left unmatched: 5. The CDR3 extends over 14 amino acids. CDR3 in amino acids: CASSLRDRGSEQYF. In nucleotides, the CDR3 is TGTGCCAGCAGTTTGCGGGACAGGGGATCCGAGCAGTACTTC.

V and J are TRBV7-6 and TRBJ2-2; 11 nucleotides match TRBD1. Germline CDR1 and CDR2: SGHVS and FNYEAQ. J lost 6 bases, V lost 5 bases, and 5 bases had no gene match. There are 15 residues in the CDR3. The CDR3 region is CASSPGQGASGELFF. The CDR3 DNA is TGTGCCAGCAGCCCCGGACAGGGGGCGTCCGGGGAGCTGTTTTTT.

A single count supports this clone. This may be a read error, as it is one base from a much larger clone. The chain recombines TRBV5-1 with TRBJ2-7; D is uncertain. The V and J ends lost 2 bases and 2 bases respectively, with 2 bases between them. The CDR3 loop spans 11 amino acids. Germline assignment: CDR1 SGHRS and CDR2 YFSETQ. The CDR3 sequence is CASSLAYEQYF. The CDR3 DNA reads as TGCGCCAGCAGCTTAGCCTACGAGCAGTACTTC. Full variable domain (outside the CDR3, taken from reference TRBV5-1 and TRBJ2-7): KAGVTQTPRYLIKTRGQQVTLSCSPISGHRSVSWYQQTPGQGLQFLFEYFSETQRNKGNFPGRFSGRQFSNSRSEMNVSTLELGDSALYLCASSLAYEQYFGPGTRLTVT.

The CDR3 sequence is CASSPTSGGSTDTQYF. In DNA form, the CDR3 reads TGTGCCAGCTCACCAACTAGCGGGGGGAGCACAGATACGCAGTATTTT. This sequence joins TRBV18 and TRBJ2-3; 12 positions match TRBD2. Germline CDR1 KGHSH, CDR2 LQKENI. Trimming removed 2 bases from V and 0 bases from J; junction bases left unmatched: 0. The CDR3 consists of 16 residues.

The gene calls are TRBV7-8 and TRBJ2-1; 7 bases match TRBD2. This CDR3 has 15 residues. Trimming removed 5 bases from V and 7 bases from J; junction bases left unmatched: 11. Germline CDR1 and CDR2: SGHVS and FQNEAQ. CDR3 DNA: TGTGCCAGCAGCCCCTTTGCGGGGGACGATAATGAGCAGTTCTTC. Translation: CASSPFAGDDNEQFF.

The J gene is TRBJ2-5, the V gene TRBV5-6; D remains ambiguous. Trimming took off 8 bases at V and 4 bases at J, with 18 bases between the two ends. Germline CDR1 and CDR2: SGHDT and YYEEEE. The CDR3 contains 14 residues. As DNA, the CDR3 is TGTGCCAGTATGAAAATCGCGGCGCGAGAGACCCAGTACTTC. Translated, it gives CASMKIAARETQYF.

The chain recombines TRBV10-3 with TRBJ1-1, with 7 nucleotides matching TRBD1. V dropped 6 bases and J dropped 0; count of bases not matched to a gene: 1. This CDR3 has 13 residues. Looked up from germline, CDR1 is ENHRY and CDR2 is SYGVKD. The CDR3 region is CAIRDRVNTEAFF. The CDR3 coding sequence is TGTGCCATCAGAGACAGGGTGAACACTGAAGCTTTCTTT.

This clone was seen once. The CDR3 DNA follows: TGTGCCAGCAGTTTGACAGTGGGCCAGCCCCAGCATTTT. This translates into CASSLTVGQPQHF. The gene calls are TRBV2 and TRBJ1-5; D is possibly TRBD1 (5 bases). The V gene lost 5 bases and the J gene lost 7 bases, with 12 bases spanning the gap. The CDR3 covers 13 residues. Germline loops: CDR1 SNHLY, CDR2 FYNNEI.

The chain has TRBV5-6 and TRBJ1-1; D remains ambiguous. V was pared by 2 bases and J by 1 base, with 18 bases between. In germline, CDR1 is SGHDT, CDR2 YYEEEE. This CDR3 region has 17 residues. The CDR3 DNA reads TGTGCCAGCAGCTTAGCTTTGGGCGAGGAGTGGAACACTGAAGCTTTCTTT. Its translation: CASSLALGEEWNTEAFF.

The chain joins TRBV4-1 to TRBJ2-5; D possibly corresponds to TRBD1 (6 bases). Germline V CDR1 and CDR2: MGHRA, YSYEKL. The CDR3 contains 14 residues. Trimming removed 2 bases from V and 2 bases from J, with 9 bases in between. CDR3 sequence: CASSQRGGQETQYF. CDR3 coding DNA: TGCGCCAGCAGCCAAAGAGGGGGTCAAGAGACCCAGTACTTC.

This clone was recorded only once. V and J are TRBV2 and TRBJ2-7; 8 bases line up with TRBD2. The CDR3 is 15 amino acids. The V segment lost 5 bases and the J segment 1 base; nucleotides outside the gene matches: 7. CDR1 SNHLY and CDR2 FYNNEI come from the germline V gene. CDR3 region: CASSLGGGSSYEQYF. In nucleotides, the CDR3 is TGTGCCAGCAGTTTGGGCGGGGGGTCTTCCTACGAGCAGTACTTC.

The genes are TRBV5-6 and TRBJ1-5; D is ambiguous. Germline V gives CDR1 SGHDT, CDR2 YYEEEE. The CDR3 sequence is 15 residues long. Deletions cut 3 bases from V and 0 bases from J, with 10 bases between. The CDR3 is CASSSMGYSNQPQHF. The CDR3, as DNA: TGTGCCAGCAGCTCGATGGGCTATAGCAATCAGCCCCAGCATTTT.

The chain couples TRBV4-3 to TRBJ2-1; D not resolved. The CDR3 totals 16 residues. V was cut by 0 bases and J by 7 bases, with 16 bases left in between. CDR1 is LGHNA, CDR2 YSLEER, per germline. Here the CDR3 DNA reads TGCGCCAGCAGCCAAGATTCGGCTAGATCTGGGAATGAGCAGTTCTTC. It encodes CASSQDSARSGNEQFF.

The chain uses TRBV10-3 and TRBJ2-2, with 8 bases matching TRBD1. Germline V gene lookup returns CDR1 ENHRY and CDR2 SYGVKD. The CDR3 has 16 residues. Germline trimming cut 3 bases from V and 3 bases from J; bases unmatched to any gene: 6. The CDR3 sequence is CAISDSRQGYTGELFF. CDR3 DNA sequence: TGTGCCATCAGTGACTCAAGACAGGGGTACACCGGGGAGCTGTTTTTT.

This clone was counted once. The chain employs TRBV2 and TRBJ2-1, with TRBD2 identical over 12 bases. Per germline, CDR1 SNHLY and CDR2 FYNNEI. J gave up 4 bases and V 5 bases, and 3 bases lay outside the gene matches. This CDR3 is 15 amino acids long. This CDR3 reads CASSSTSGGYNEQFF. For the CDR3, the DNA is TGTGCCAGCAGTTCCACTAGCGGGGGGTACAATGAGCAGTTCTTC.

The chain couples TRBV29-1 to TRBJ2-4; D is unclear. V was pared by 6 bases and J by 7 bases, with 10 bases between. The V gene's germline CDR1 is SQVTM and CDR2 ANQGSEA. The length of the CDR3 is 11 residues. CDR3 residues: CSVSSQNIQYF. CDR3 DNA sequence: TGCAGCGTCAGCTCCCAGAACATTCAGTACTTC.

This chain links TRBV2 with TRBJ1-3, with a weak D call TRBD1 (5 bases). Between the trimmed V and J ends, which lost 0 bases and 8 bases, there was a span of 11 bases. Germline V gene data show CDR1 as SNHLY and CDR2 as FYNNEI. CDR3 length equals 14 residues. The CDR3 region has the DNA TGTGCCAGCAGTGAAGCCCAGGGATCGGACACCATATATTTT. It specifies CASSEAQGSDTIYF.

The genes are TRBV7-9 and TRBJ2-2; D gene uncertain. The CDR3 length is 13 residues. CDR1 SEHNR and CDR2 FQNEAQ come from the germline V gene (reference sequence). V gave up 8 bases and J gave up 10 bases, with 17 bases separating them. CDR3 in amino acids: CASRPGGLVELFF. The CDR3 DNA reads TGTGCCAGCCGTCCGGGCGGCCTGGTGGAGCTGTTTTTT.

The CDR3 bases are TGTGCCAGCAGCTCAGCCGGGGAGCTGTTTTTT. Amino acids: CASSSAGELFF. This rearrangement joins TRBV9 to TRBJ2-2; D gene unclear. The CDR3 sequence is 11 residues long. Trimming cost V 4 bases and J 6 bases, with 4 bases left between them. CDR1 is SGDLS and CDR2 is YYNGEE in the germline V gene.

The rearrangement links TRBV29-1 to TRBJ2-5; 7 bases are a match to TRBD2. Trimming removed 0 bases from V and 2 bases from J; junction bases left unmatched: 12. Germline V lookup: CDR1 SQVTM, CDR2 ANQGSEA. The CDR3 consists of 17 residues. The CDR3 bases are TGCAGCGTTGAAGATGGGAGGGTTCCTGCGCCTCAAGAGACCCAGTACTTC. Protein: CSVEDGRVPAPQETQYF.

This chain connects TRBV2 to TRBJ1-2; D might be TRBD1 (5 bases). Trimming took off 7 bases at V and 8 bases at J, with 17 bases between the two ends. There are 13 residues in the CDR3. Germline-derived CDR1 and CDR2 are SNHLY and FYNNEI. CDR3 sequence: CASIGYGAPGYTF. In nucleotides, the CDR3 is TGTGCCAGCATCGGGTACGGGGCACCCGGCTACACCTTC.

The V call is TRBV4-3, the J call TRBJ2-5; TRBD1 aligns across 7 bases. The CDR3 contains 16 residues. Trimming cost V 1 base and J 5 bases; bases outside gene matches: 10. From germline, CDR1 is LGHNA and CDR2 YSLEER. The CDR3 nucleotides are TGCGCCAGCAGCCAAGGCCAAACAGGGGTCGGGGAGACCCAGTACTTC. Protein sequence: CASSQGQTGVGETQYF.

The rearrangement links TRBV4-1 to TRBJ1-5; possible D gene TRBD1, 5 bases. The V and J ends lost 4 bases and 0 bases respectively, with 13 bases between them. Germline values: CDR1 MGHRA, CDR2 YSYEKL. CDR3 length: 16 amino acids. As DNA, the CDR3 is TGCGCCAGCAGCCGCTCGGCGGGGGATAGCAATCAGCCCCAGCATTTT. It codes for CASSRSAGDSNQPQHF.